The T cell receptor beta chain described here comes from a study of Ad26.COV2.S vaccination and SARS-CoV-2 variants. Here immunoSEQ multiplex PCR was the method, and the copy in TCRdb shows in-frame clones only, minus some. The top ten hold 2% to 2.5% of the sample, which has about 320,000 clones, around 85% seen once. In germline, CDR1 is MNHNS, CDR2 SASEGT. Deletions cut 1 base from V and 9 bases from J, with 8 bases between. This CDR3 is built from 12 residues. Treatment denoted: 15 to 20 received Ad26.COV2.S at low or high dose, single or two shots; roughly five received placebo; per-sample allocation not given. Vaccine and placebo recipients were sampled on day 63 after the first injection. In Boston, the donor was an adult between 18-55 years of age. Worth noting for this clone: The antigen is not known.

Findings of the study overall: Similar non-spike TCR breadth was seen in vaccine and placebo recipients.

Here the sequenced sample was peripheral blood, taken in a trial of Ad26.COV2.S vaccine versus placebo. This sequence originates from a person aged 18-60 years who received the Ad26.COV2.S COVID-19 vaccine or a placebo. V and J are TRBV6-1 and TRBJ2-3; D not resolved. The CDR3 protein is CASSEESLTQYF. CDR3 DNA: TGTGCCAGCAGTGAAGAAAGTTTAACGCAGTATTTT.